The sequence of this T cell receptor (beta chain) was determined in a study of T cells in Graves' hyperthyroidism and ophthalmopathy. General observations from the study: Ophthalmopathy cases were set apart from stable hyperthyroidism by a 13 V-J model. Model predictions of ophthalmopathy came a median around 6.5 months before onset.

This clonotype was seen a handful of times. Its antigen is not identified. Lactation, pregnancy, other autoimmune disease or uncontrolled infection excluded patients. The diagnoses drew upon clinical symptoms, serum thyroxine and TRAb, thyroid ultrasound and orbital computed tomography. This CDR3 has 15 amino acids. V was pared by 0 bases and J by 1 base, with 9 bases between. Germline V gene lookup returns CDR1 MNHNY and CDR2 SVGAGI (reference sequence). Amplification yielded TCR beta CDR3 regions, with RNA transcripts as the source. The HTBI set primed first-round TCR CDR3 RT-PCR. TCRdb ran MiXCR on the multiplex PCR reads and lists one entry per CDR3 protein. The sample has approximately 430,000 distinct CDR3 sequences; about 15% are singletons.

The sequence derives from a man younger than 30 with Graves' ophthalmopathy. Sequenced input: blood. This rearrangement joins TRBV6-6 to TRBJ2-5, with D possibly TRBD2 on 6 matching bases. DNA for the CDR3: TGTGCCAGCAGTTACTCACCGGGAGTCCAAGAGACCCAGTACTTC. This encodes CASSYSPGVQETQYF.